The sequence of this T cell receptor beta chain was determined in a study of blood T cell repertoires in COVID-19. About the research overall: The samples span acute and convalescent COVID-19 from the United States, Italy and Spain. Sources were T cells, B-cell-depleted T cells, or PBMCs; the material itself was cDNA or gDNA.

Original analysis: Nucleated cell number was recorded as an estimate derived from reference gene primer amplification. Assay: immunoSEQ multiplex PCR; the TCRdb copy retains only in-frame clones and omits some. The V and J calls and clone size are taken from that table; D and trimming were inferred from the DNA. The sample contains some 110,000 clones, roughly 88% of which appear only once. This clone was found a few times. The sequenced sample was peripheral blood. This receptor was taken from a woman in her seventies with acute or convalescent COVID-19.

In DNA, the CDR3 is TGTGCCAGCTCCCCGGGACAGCCATATGGCTACACCTTC. It codes for CASSPGQPYGYTF. This chain connects TRBV18 to TRBJ1-2; 7 bases fit TRBD1. CDR1 and CDR2 (germline): KGHSH, LQKENI. The V segment lost 6 bases and the J segment 5 bases; nucleotides outside the gene matches: 6. This CDR3 comprises 13 residues.